The next 27 T cell receptor beta chains were all read from a single sample in a study of T-cell reconstitution after alpha-beta-depleted transplantation in children (dated by TCRdb to about 2016). This sample's treatment or condition label indicates: allogeneic hematopoietic cell transplantation with graft depleted of TCRalphabeta T cells and CD19 B cells. Receptors were amplified or captured by PCR. Data came from an Illumina HiSeq 2500. TCR library preparation used molecular barcoding, with unique molecular identifiers applied to normalize quantification of the TCRbeta repertoire. TCRdb reworked the public reads: Q25 trimming with fastp, MiXCR clone assembly, productive beta chains retained. Records with the same CDR3 protein are collapsed into one entry carrying the most frequent genes and DNA. For this sample there are 500,000 to 600,000 distinct CDR3 sequences; roughly a quarter appear just once. The top ten clones comprise around 36% of the sample.

Here the sequenced sample was PBMCs, taken before TCRalphabeta/CD19-depleted stem cell transplant. These receptors all stem from a boy in the first two years of life with Wiskott-Aldrich syndrome, due to receive a stem cell transplant.

This clonotype turned up a few times. The J gene is TRBJ1-1, the V gene TRBV18, with 10 bases that match TRBD1. The ends lost 6 bases at V and 4 bases at J; junction bases unmatched: 8. Germline CDR1 is KGHSH and CDR2 is LQKENI. The CDR3 totals 15 residues. CDR3 DNA sequence: TGTGCCAGCTCTACCGGAGGACAGGGGGGCACTGAAGCTTTCTTT. The encoded protein is CASSTGGQGGTEAFF.

The chain carries TRBV25-1 and TRBJ2-7; 8 bases align to TRBD1. V lost 3 bases to trimming and J lost 0 bases; unmatched junction nucleotides: 4. In germline, CDR1 is MGHDK, CDR2 SYGVNS. This CDR3 has 15 amino acids. The CDR3 nucleotides read TGTGCCAGCAGTGACCAGGGGGCTTTCTCCTACGAGCAGTACTTC. Amino acids: CASSDQGAFSYEQYF.

This clonotype appeared once. The chain uses TRBV7-2 and TRBJ1-2, with D uncertain. This CDR3 contains 15 residues. Between the trimmed V and J ends, which lost 1 base and 1 base, there was a span of 10 bases. Per germline, CDR1 SGHTA and CDR2 FQGNSA. The CDR3 protein is CASSLGHGFNYGYTF. CDR3 nucleotides: TGTGCCAGCAGCTTAGGTCACGGTTTTAACTATGGCTACACCTTC.

The CDR3 DNA is TGTGCCAGCAGCCCCTTTGGGCGTAGCTCCTACGAGCAGTACTTC. It specifies CASSPFGRSSYEQYF. This chain links TRBV5-6 with TRBJ2-7; D is uncertain. The CDR3 runs to 15 residues. Germline V gene sequence: CDR1 SGHDT, CDR2 YYEEEE. Trimming shortened V by 4 bases and J by 0 bases, and 14 bases separated the two germline ends.

The chain has TRBV12-3 or TRBV12-4 and TRBJ2-1; 14 bases line up with TRBD2. The trim removed 0 bases at V and 8 bases at J, leaving 3 bases unmatched. The CDR3 sequence is 16 residues long. The CDR3 nucleotides are TGTGCCAGCAGTTTAGCGGTGGGACTAGCGGGAGATGAGCAGTTCTTC. Residues: CASSLAVGLAGDEQFF.

The CDR3: CASSRDRKNEKLFF. The CDR3 DNA reads TGTGCCAGCAGTCGGGACAGGAAAAATGAAAAACTGTTTTTT. The chain uses TRBV6-1 and TRBJ1-4, with 8 bases aligning to TRBD1. The V and J ends lost 5 bases and 5 bases, in that order; junction bases with no gene match: 4. CDR1 is MNHNS, CDR2 SASEGT, per germline. This CDR3 contains 14 residues.

V is TRBV10-3 and J is TRBJ2-7; 8 nucleotides line up with TRBD2. CDR1 and CDR2 (germline): ENHRY, SYGVKD. The CDR3 is made up of 15 amino acids. The V and J ends lost 4 bases and 6 bases, in that order; junction bases with no gene match: 11. The CDR3 coding sequence is TGTGCCATCAGTGTTTTGAGCGGGAGAACGAGCGAGCAGTACTTC. It codes for CAISVLSGRTSEQYF.

The chain couples TRBV12-3 or TRBV12-4 to TRBJ2-2, with unresolved D. Between the trimmed V and J ends, which lost 5 bases and 1 base, there was a span of 11 bases. CDR3 size: 15 residues. CDR3 in amino acids: CASSPRSGNTGELFF. The CDR3 region has the DNA TGTGCCAGCAGTCCCCGGTCAGGGAACACCGGGGAGCTGTTTTTT.

This clonotype was detected a few times. This chain links TRBV6-5 with TRBJ2-1; 7 nucleotides align to TRBD2. Germline CDR1 is MNHEY and CDR2 is SVGAGI. V lost 2 bases and J lost 4; bases outside the gene matches: 8. The CDR3 contains 16 residues. Here the CDR3 reads CASSYEGGSSYNEQFF. The CDR3 DNA is TGTGCCAGCAGTTACGAGGGCGGGAGTTCGTACAATGAGCAGTTCTTC.

This chain links TRBV5-1 with TRBJ2-1, with D unresolved. V lost 3 bases, J lost 6 bases, and 4 bases lay in between. CDR3 size: 11 residues. Looked up from germline, CDR1 is SGHRS and CDR2 is YFSETQ. For the CDR3, the DNA is TGCGCCAGCAGCTGGCTCAATGAGCAGTTCTTC. This sequence encodes CASSWLNEQFF.

This sequence joins TRBV14 and TRBJ2-1, with 7 nucleotides matching TRBD2. V shed 0 bases and J 5 bases; nucleotides not matched to a gene: 16. Germline V gives CDR1 SGHDN, CDR2 FVKESK. CDR3 size: 19 residues. The CDR3 DNA reads as TGTGCCAGCAGCCAAGATCGGGGGTCTAGCGGACGAGACCACAATGAGCAGTTCTTC. Translated, it gives CASSQDRGSSGRDHNEQFF.

This clonotype was picked up a small number of times. The chain carries TRBV2 and TRBJ2-1, with 8 bases that match TRBD1. The CDR3 covers 15 residues. With 3 bases clipped from V and 7 bases from J, the junction kept 8 bases outside the gene matches. The germline CDR1 and CDR2 sequences are SNHLY and FYNNEI. The CDR3 nucleotides are TGTGCCAGCAGTGAGGACAGGGCCCCGGGAAATGAGCAGTTCTTC. It specifies CASSEDRAPGNEQFF.

This clonotype appeared a few times. J is TRBJ2-7 and V is TRBV6-1, with 12 bases that match TRBD1. The CDR3 sequence is 15 residues long. Germline assignment: CDR1 MNHNS and CDR2 SASEGT. Trimming cost V 6 bases and J 2 bases; bases outside gene matches: 5. The CDR3 bases are TGTGCCAGCAGGAGGGGGACAGGGGGCCCCTACGAGCAGTACTTC. Residues: CASRRGTGGPYEQYF.

This chain connects TRBV4-1 to TRBJ2-7, with D perhaps matching TRBD2 (5 bases). CDR3 length equals 16 residues. The germline CDR1 and CDR2 sequences are MGHRA and YSYEKL. With 0 bases removed from V and 2 bases from J, the gap between germline ends came to 14 bases. In nucleotides, the CDR3 is TGCGCCAGCAGCCAAGATCCTTCCGGGATCCCCTACGAGCAGTACTTC. Protein sequence: CASSQDPSGIPYEQYF.

The CDR3 nucleotides are TGTGCCAGCAGTCCCCAGCGGGAGCCCCCCTACAATGAGCAGTTCTTC. Protein sequence: CASSPQREPPYNEQFF. This chain uses TRBV25-1 with TRBJ2-1; TRBD2 aligns across 8 bases. CDR1 is MGHDK and CDR2 is SYGVNS in the germline V gene. Trimming removed 5 bases from V and 2 bases from J; junction bases left unmatched: 8. The CDR3 has 16 residues.

This clonotype was seen a few times. The chain carries TRBV5-1 and TRBJ2-3; 13 bases line up with TRBD2. CDR3 size: 15 residues. CDR1 SGHRS and CDR2 YFSETQ come from the germline V gene. V lost 4 bases, J lost 7 bases, and 6 bases stayed unmatched. CDR3 residues: CASSGLAGAINTQYF. In nucleotides, the CDR3 is TGCGCCAGCAGCGGACTAGCGGGAGCAATAAATACGCAGTATTTT. The complete variable domain, with remaining parts taken from reference TRBV5-1 and TRBJ2-3, reads KAGVTQTPRYLIKTRGQQVTLSCSPISGHRSVSWYQQTPGQGLQFLFEYFSETQRNKGNFPGRFSGRQFSNSRSEMNVSTLELGDSALYLCASSGLAGAINTQYFGPGTRLTVL.

The chain carries TRBV12-3 or TRBV12-4 and TRBJ1-5; possible D gene TRBD1, 6 bases. Trimming left V 3 bases short and J 7 bases short, with 13 bases between. This CDR3 contains 14 residues. CDR3 amino acids: CASSFTGNHQPQHF. The CDR3 DNA sequence: TGTGCCAGCAGTTTTACAGGGAATCACCAGCCCCAGCATTTT.

The CDR3 bases are TGTGCCAGCAGTAGCGGTGTATCCCAGTACTTC. Protein product: CASSSGVSQYF. The chain employs TRBV6-5 and TRBJ2-5; TRBD2 is a possible D gene (5 bases). CDR1 and CDR2 from the germline V gene are MNHEY and SVGAGI. The V end lost 5 bases, the J end lost 9 bases, and 10 bases lay between the germline ends. The CDR3 contains 11 residues.

This chain joins TRBV5-1 and TRBJ2-7; 7 nucleotides agree with TRBD2. Trimming at V came to 0 bases and at J to 5 bases, leaving 8 bases not matched to a gene. Germline CDR1 is SGHRS and CDR2 is YFSETQ. The CDR3 extends over 15 amino acids. The CDR3, as DNA: TGCGCCAGCAGCTTGGAACGGCGGGAGTCCCACGAGCAGTACTTC. Translating gives CASSLERRESHEQYF.

The V gene is TRBV20-1, the J gene TRBJ2-1; no clear D gene. Germline V CDR1 and CDR2: DFQATT, SNEGSKA (reference sequence). The length of the CDR3 is 13 residues. V lost 3 bases to trimming and J lost 7 bases, with 13 bases between them. CDR3 sequence reads: CSASPFPRNEQFF. CDR3 DNA sequence: TGCAGTGCTAGCCCGTTCCCCCGGAATGAGCAGTTCTTC.

In this sample, this clonotype turned up a few times. The V gene is TRBV7-9, the J gene TRBJ1-6; TRBD1 is a possible D gene (6 bases). The CDR3 extends over 13 amino acids. Germline CDR1 is SEHNR and CDR2 is FQNEAQ (reference sequence). V was clipped by 4 bases and J by 9 bases, with 10 bases between them. Here the CDR3 reads CASSSGASSPLHF. The DNA of the CDR3 is TGTGCCAGCAGCTCGGGGGCTAGTTCACCCCTCCACTTT.

This clonotype was detected only a few times. The chain employs TRBV10-1 and TRBJ2-7; D may correspond to TRBD1 or TRBD2 (5 bases each). Germline values: CDR1 WNHNN, CDR2 SYGVQD (reference sequence). V was clipped by 6 bases and J by 5 bases, with 20 bases between them. The CDR3 covers 15 residues. The CDR3 loop is CASSTGVGPNNEQYF. The DNA of the CDR3 is TGCGCCAGCAGCACGGGTGTGGGACCTAACAACGAGCAGTACTTC.

The rearrangement joins TRBV5-1 to TRBJ2-3; 8 bases align to TRBD2. Germline lookup yields CDR1 SGHRS and CDR2 YFSETQ. This CDR3 has 14 amino acids. CDR3 loop: CATRPSGGSDTQYF. As DNA, the CDR3 is TGCGCTACTAGACCGAGCGGGGGCTCCGATACGCAGTATTTT.

This clonotype has more than one count but fewer than ten. This chain connects TRBV6-5 to TRBJ1-5; no reliable D call. Germline CDR1 is MNHEY and CDR2 is SVGAGI. V was shortened by 5 bases and J by 2 bases, with 19 bases between the two germline ends. The CDR3 length is 17 residues. CDR3 residues: CASSTGSRVNGNQPQHF. As DNA, the CDR3 is TGTGCCAGCAGTACTGGATCCCGGGTTAATGGCAATCAGCCCCAGCATTTT.

This clonotype has more than one count but fewer than ten. J is TRBJ2-2 and V is TRBV10-3; the D is unclear. With 8 bases removed from V and 4 bases from J, the gap between germline ends came to 5 bases. In germline, CDR1 is ENHRY, CDR2 SYGVKD. The length of the CDR3 is 11 residues. The DNA for the CDR3 is TGTGCCATCCAGGCCACCGGGGAGCTGTTTTTT. It yields the protein CAIQATGELFF.

The chain combines TRBV6-6 with TRBJ1-1; maybe TRBD1 (6 bases). The V and J ends lost 7 bases and 12 bases respectively, with 12 bases between them. This CDR3 is 10 amino acids long. CDR1 MNHNY and CDR2 SVGAGI come from the germline V gene (reference sequence). DNA for the CDR3: TGTGCCAGCACCAGGGGAGGAACTTTCTTT. It translates to CASTRGGTFF.

This clonotype was detected many times. The CDR3 region has the DNA TGTGCCAGCAGCTTGCGTGGGGGCACTGAAGCTTTCTTT. This translates into CASSLRGGTEAFF. The gene calls are TRBV12-3 or TRBV12-4 and TRBJ1-1; D perhaps matches TRBD1 (5 bases). V shed 6 bases and J shed 4 bases, with 12 bases lying between them. The CDR3 contains 13 residues.